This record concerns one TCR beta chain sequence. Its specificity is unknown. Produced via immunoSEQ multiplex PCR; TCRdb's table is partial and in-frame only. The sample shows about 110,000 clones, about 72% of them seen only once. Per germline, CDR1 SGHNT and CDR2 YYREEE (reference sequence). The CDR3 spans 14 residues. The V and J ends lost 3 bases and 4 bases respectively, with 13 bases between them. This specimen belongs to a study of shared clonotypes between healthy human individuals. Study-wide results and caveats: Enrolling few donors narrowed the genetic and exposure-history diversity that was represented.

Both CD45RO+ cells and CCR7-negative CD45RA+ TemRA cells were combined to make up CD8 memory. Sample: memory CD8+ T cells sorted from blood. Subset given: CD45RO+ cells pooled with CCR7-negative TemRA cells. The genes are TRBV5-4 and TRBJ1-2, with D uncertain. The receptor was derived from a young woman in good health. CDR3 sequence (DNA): TGTGCCAGCAGCTCCGGTGGGATCTCCTATGGCTACACCTTC. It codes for CASSSGGISYGYTF.